This T cell receptor beta chain was profiled in a study of T-cell memory formation after mild COVID-19. This clonotype appeared many times. TCRdb called the 5' RACE reads again in MiXCR, with one record for every CDR3 protein. Among 200,000 to 250,000 distinct CDR3 sequences listed, approximately 10% were seen once. Per the germline V gene, CDR1 is LNHDA and CDR2 is SQIVND (reference sequence). This CDR3 is 12 amino acids long. V was pared by 7 bases and J by 0 bases, with 4 bases between. This clonotype originated in a man between 18 and 35 years old who had mild COVID-19 (a few samples of this study predate the infection). Cell type and time point are not known. V is TRBV19 and J is TRBJ2-1; D gene ambiguous. Input material: PBMCs or a T cell subset sorted from them (not recorded which). The CDR3 protein is CASTNSYNEQFF. The CDR3 DNA follows: TGTGCCAGTACAAACTCCTACAATGAGCAGTTCTTC.